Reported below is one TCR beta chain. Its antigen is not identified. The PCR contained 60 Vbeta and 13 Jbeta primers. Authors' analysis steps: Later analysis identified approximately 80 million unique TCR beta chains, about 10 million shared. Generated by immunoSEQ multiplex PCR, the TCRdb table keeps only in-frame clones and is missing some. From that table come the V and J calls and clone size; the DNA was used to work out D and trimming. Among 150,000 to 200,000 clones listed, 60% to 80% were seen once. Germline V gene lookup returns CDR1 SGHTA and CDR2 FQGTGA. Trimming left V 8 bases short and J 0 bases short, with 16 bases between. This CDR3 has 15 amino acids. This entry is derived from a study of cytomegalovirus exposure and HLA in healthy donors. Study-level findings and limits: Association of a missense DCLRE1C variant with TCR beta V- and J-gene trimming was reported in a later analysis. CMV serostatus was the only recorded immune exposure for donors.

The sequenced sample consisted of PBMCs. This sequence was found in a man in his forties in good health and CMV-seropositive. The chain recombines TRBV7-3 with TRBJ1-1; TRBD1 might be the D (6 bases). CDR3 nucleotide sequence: TGTGCCAGCTCGGATGGGACATTTATGAACACTGAAGCTTTCTTT. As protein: CASSDGTFMNTEAFF.